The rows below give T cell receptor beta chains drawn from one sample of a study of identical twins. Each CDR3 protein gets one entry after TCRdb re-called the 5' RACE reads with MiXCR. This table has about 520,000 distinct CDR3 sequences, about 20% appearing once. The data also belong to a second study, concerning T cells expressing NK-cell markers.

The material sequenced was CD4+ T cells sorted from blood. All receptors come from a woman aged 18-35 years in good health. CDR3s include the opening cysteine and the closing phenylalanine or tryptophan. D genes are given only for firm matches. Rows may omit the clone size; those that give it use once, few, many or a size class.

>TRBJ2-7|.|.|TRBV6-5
TGTGCCAGCAGTTACTCGTTTACTGATCCTTACGAGCAGTACTTC
CASSYSFTDPYEQYF
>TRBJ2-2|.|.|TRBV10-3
TGTGCCATCAATAAGGAAGGGAGAGTAAACACCGGGGAGCTGTTTTTT
CAINKEGRVNTGELFF
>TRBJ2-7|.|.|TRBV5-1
TGCGCCAGCAGCTTGGTATTCTCAAATCCCGCCTACGAGCAGTACTTC
CASSLVFSNPAYEQYF
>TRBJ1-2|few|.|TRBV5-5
TGTGCCAGCAGCGTTACAGAGGATGGCTACACCTTC
CASSVTEDGYTF
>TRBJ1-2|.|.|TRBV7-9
TGTGCCAGCAGCCCCGGAACCTACACCTTC
CASSPGTYTF
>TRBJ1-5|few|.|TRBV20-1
TGCAGTGCAGGAAGGGGCGGGAGCAATCAGCCCCAGCATTTT
CSAGRGGSNQPQHF
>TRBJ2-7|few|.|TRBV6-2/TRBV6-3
TGTGCCAGCAGTTACCACAGGGACCTGGAGCAGTACTTC
CASSYHRDLEQYF
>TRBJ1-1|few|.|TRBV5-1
TGCGCCAGCAGGATAGCAGCGGACAGGAACACTGAAGCTTTCTTT
CASRIAADRNTEAFF
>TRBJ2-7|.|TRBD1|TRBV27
TGTGCCAGCAGTCGGGACAGAGAAACATTTGACCCCTCCGAGCAGTACTTC
CASSRDRETFDPSEQYF
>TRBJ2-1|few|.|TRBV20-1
TGCAGTGCTGACGACATCGGGGGCCCCTACAATGAGCAGTTCTTC
CSADDIGGPYNEQFF
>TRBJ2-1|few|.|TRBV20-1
TGCAGTGCTACTGGCGGGAAGAGCTCCTACAATGAGCAGTTCTTC
CSATGGKSSYNEQFF
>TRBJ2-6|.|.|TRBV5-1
TGCGCCAGCAGCTTGGATCCAGGGGCCTCTGGGGCCAACGTCCTGACTTTC
CASSLDPGASGANVLTF
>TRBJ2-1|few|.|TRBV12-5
TGTGCTAGTGTCGGGAGCTCCTACAATGAGCAGTTCTTC
CASVGSSYNEQFF